This section outlines one T cell receptor (beta chain) sequence together with its context. Its antigen is unknown. The junction departs from the called germline gene at one end, perhaps through a read error. Using immunoSEQ multiplex PCR, the repertoire was profiled, and TCRdb retains in-frame clones only, with some absent. The sample has around 79,000 clones; roughly 74% are singletons. Antigen-specific CD4+ T cells were first expanded with viral peptide pools by the ViraFEST assay and only then sequenced. Isolation of CD4+ T cells took place after less than twelve days of culture. Half-medium changes using IL-2 medium occurred on days 3 and 7. These data come from a study of vaccination effects on CD4 cells after COVID-19. CDR1 and CDR2 (germline): SNHLY, FYNNEI. The CDR3 consists of 14 residues.

The TCR comes from a human donor who received a COVID-19 vaccine. Material: CD4+ T cells from PBMCs cultured with HCoV-229E spike peptides, obtained before COVID-19 vaccination. The chain uses TRBV2 and TRBJ1-5; the D is unclear. This CDR3 reads CASTESAINQPQHF. The CDR3 DNA reads TGTGCCAGCACTGAATCAGCTATCAATCAGCCCCAGCATTTT.